The rows below give T cell receptor beta chains drawn from one sample of a study of T cells after yellow fever vaccination. TCRdb used MiXCR to reprocess the 5' RACE reads, holding one entry per CDR3 protein. The sample comprises 140,000 to 150,000 distinct CDR3 sequences, about 6.2% of which are singletons, and approximately 0.67% rests with the top ten. This sample comprised CD4+ T cells sorted from PBMCs, obtained 10 days after the yellow fever booster vaccination. Receptors originate from a young man who received the YFV17D yellow fever vaccine. The CDR3 runs from the conserved cysteine through the conserved F or W. The D gene is left open where the match is weak. Clone size is not always given. Where it is, it says once, few, many or a class for expanded clones.

v_call: TRBV5-1; clone_size: many; j_call: TRBJ2-3; d_call: TRBD1; cdr3_nt: TGCGCCAGCAGCTTCGCCGGGACAGGGGGTAGAGATACGCAGTATTTT; cdr3_aa: CASSFAGTGGRDTQYF
v_call: TRBV7-8; clone_size: -; j_call: TRBJ2-1; d_call: -; cdr3_nt: TGTGCCAGCAGCATCCGCGCGGGGACCCGATACAATGAGCAGTTCTTC; cdr3_aa: CASSIRAGTRYNEQFF
v_call: TRBV4-3; clone_size: many; j_call: TRBJ2-7; d_call: TRBD1; cdr3_nt: TGCGCCAGCAGCCAAGGAAGGGGGACAGCCTACGAGCAGTACTTC; cdr3_aa: CASSQGRGTAYEQYF
v_call: TRBV7-2; clone_size: many; j_call: TRBJ2-5; d_call: TRBD2; cdr3_nt: TGTGCCAGCAGCCAGGGACTAGCGGGAGGGGGAGAGACCCAGTACTTC; cdr3_aa: CASSQGLAGGGETQYF
v_call: TRBV28; clone_size: -; j_call: TRBJ2-7; d_call: TRBD2; cdr3_nt: TGTGCCAGCACAGGACTAGCGGGGCAGTACTTC; cdr3_aa: CASTGLAGQYF
v_call: TRBV12-3/TRBV12-4; clone_size: many; j_call: TRBJ1-2; d_call: -; cdr3_nt: TGTGCCAGCACCCCAGGCAGGGATCTGACCTTC; cdr3_aa: CASTPGRDLTF
v_call: TRBV6-5; clone_size: many; j_call: TRBJ1-1; d_call: -; cdr3_nt: TGTGCCAGCAGTTACGGTGGGGGACTGAACACTGAAGCTTTCTTT; cdr3_aa: CASSYGGGLNTEAFF
v_call: TRBV12-3/TRBV12-4; clone_size: many; j_call: TRBJ2-2; d_call: TRBD2; cdr3_nt: TGTGCCAGCAGTTTACTAGCGGGAGATCTGAACACCGGGGAGCTGTTTTTT; cdr3_aa: CASSLLAGDLNTGELFF
v_call: TRBV4-3; clone_size: many; j_call: TRBJ2-1; d_call: -; cdr3_nt: TGCGCCAGCAGCCCCCTGAAAGGAGGCTACAATGAGCAGTTCTTC; cdr3_aa: CASSPLKGGYNEQFF
v_call: TRBV27; clone_size: many; j_call: TRBJ2-3; d_call: -; cdr3_nt: TGTGCCAGCAGTTTAAAAGAGGGGTGGTATACGCAGTATTTT; cdr3_aa: CASSLKEGWYTQYF
v_call: TRBV5-4; clone_size: few; j_call: TRBJ2-3; d_call: -; cdr3_nt: TGTGCCAGCAGCTTGGCTTCGGACCCCACAGATACGCAGTATTTT; cdr3_aa: CASSLASDPTDTQYF
v_call: TRBV12-3/TRBV12-4; clone_size: many; j_call: TRBJ1-1; d_call: -; cdr3_nt: TGTGCCAGCCCAAGAGGGCTTCGGATGAACACTGAAGCTTTCTTT; cdr3_aa: CASPRGLRMNTEAFF
v_call: TRBV5-1; clone_size: many; j_call: TRBJ2-5; d_call: TRBD1; cdr3_nt: TGCGCCAGCAGCTTGGGGGGCCCAGGGGGCGGAGAGACCCAGTACTTC; cdr3_aa: CASSLGGPGGGETQYF
v_call: TRBV11-2; clone_size: many; j_call: TRBJ2-7; d_call: -; cdr3_nt: TGTGCCAGCAGCTTACGCCCAAATATCCCCTACGAGCAGTACTTC; cdr3_aa: CASSLRPNIPYEQYF
v_call: TRBV9; clone_size: many; j_call: TRBJ1-2; d_call: TRBD1; cdr3_nt: TGTGCCAGCAGCGCCTCGACAGGGATCTATGGCTACACCTTC; cdr3_aa: CASSASTGIYGYTF
v_call: TRBV20-1; clone_size: many; j_call: TRBJ2-5; d_call: TRBD2; cdr3_nt: TGCAGTGCTAGGCCGGGAGGGAGGCAAGAGACCCAGTACTTC; cdr3_aa: CSARPGGRQETQYF
v_call: TRBV4-3; clone_size: few; j_call: TRBJ1-6; d_call: -; cdr3_nt: TGCGCCAGCAGCCAAGACCCCTCTGGCAGAATTTCACCCCTCCACTTT; cdr3_aa: CASSQDPSGRISPLHF
v_call: TRBV5-1; clone_size: many; j_call: TRBJ2-7; d_call: -; cdr3_nt: TGCGCCAGCAGGCAAGAATACGAGCAGTACTTC; cdr3_aa: CASRQEYEQYF
v_call: TRBV20-1; clone_size: many; j_call: TRBJ2-4; d_call: -; cdr3_nt: TGCAGTGGGGTGGGAAAACCCCGCAGTGAAAACATTCAGTACTTC; cdr3_aa: CSGVGKPRSENIQYF
v_call: TRBV9; clone_size: -; j_call: TRBJ2-3; d_call: -; cdr3_nt: TGTGCCAGCAGCGTAGAGTCTAGGGCTAGCGGCACAGATACGCAGTATTTT; cdr3_aa: CASSVESRASGTDTQYF
v_call: TRBV20-1; clone_size: many; j_call: TRBJ2-5; d_call: -; cdr3_nt: TGCAGTGCTAGGGGGGGAAACACAGGGGCAGAGACCCAGTACTTC; cdr3_aa: CSARGGNTGAETQYF
v_call: TRBV20-1; clone_size: many; j_call: TRBJ1-1; d_call: -; cdr3_nt: TGCAGTGCTAGGATTGGGAACACTGAAGCTTTCTTT; cdr3_aa: CSARIGNTEAFF
v_call: TRBV6-2/TRBV6-3; clone_size: many; j_call: TRBJ2-1; d_call: TRBD2; cdr3_nt: TGTGCCAGCAGTGCAGGACTAGCGGGTTTTAATGAGCAGTTCTTC; cdr3_aa: CASSAGLAGFNEQFF
v_call: TRBV3-1; clone_size: many; j_call: TRBJ2-7; d_call: -; cdr3_nt: TGTGCCAGCAGCCAAGTTTGGGGGACGTACGAGCAGTACTTC; cdr3_aa: CASSQVWGTYEQYF
v_call: TRBV12-3/TRBV12-4; clone_size: many; j_call: TRBJ1-1; d_call: -; cdr3_nt: TGTGCCAGCAGTCCAACAGGGATGAACACTGAAGCTTTCTTT; cdr3_aa: CASSPTGMNTEAFF
v_call: TRBV6-4; clone_size: few; j_call: TRBJ1-2; d_call: -; cdr3_nt: TGTGCCAGCCGGCCGTCGGGACAAAACTATGGCTACACCTTC; cdr3_aa: CASRPSGQNYGYTF
v_call: TRBV5-5; clone_size: many; j_call: TRBJ1-1; d_call: -; cdr3_nt: TGTGCCAGCAGCCAGGCAGTAAACACTGAAGCTTTCTTT; cdr3_aa: CASSQAVNTEAFF
v_call: TRBV7-2; clone_size: -; j_call: TRBJ2-1; d_call: -; cdr3_nt: TGTGCCAGCAGCTTAGATACGGGAAAATACAATGAGCAGTTCTTC; cdr3_aa: CASSLDTGKYNEQFF
v_call: TRBV27; clone_size: many; j_call: TRBJ2-1; d_call: TRBD2; cdr3_nt: TGTGCCAGCAGTCGTCGTTCGGGACTAAATTACAATGAGCAGTTCTTC; cdr3_aa: CASSRRSGLNYNEQFF
v_call: TRBV27; clone_size: many; j_call: TRBJ2-3; d_call: TRBD1; cdr3_nt: TGTGCCAGCAACCCGGGACAGGGGCGGTATACGCAGTATTTT; cdr3_aa: CASNPGQGRYTQYF
v_call: TRBV5-6; clone_size: many; j_call: TRBJ2-1; d_call: TRBD1; cdr3_nt: TGTGCCAGCAGCCAGGGACAGGGTTTTTACAATGAGCAGTTCTTC; cdr3_aa: CASSQGQGFYNEQFF
v_call: TRBV6-5; clone_size: -; j_call: TRBJ1-5; d_call: -; cdr3_nt: TGTGCCAGCAGGAGGGAGGGGGGAAGCAATCAGCCCCAGCATTTT; cdr3_aa: CASRREGGSNQPQHF
v_call: TRBV6-1; clone_size: many; j_call: TRBJ2-1; d_call: -; cdr3_nt: TGTGCCAGCAGAGGGATTAGGTCCTACAATGAGCAGTTCTTC; cdr3_aa: CASRGIRSYNEQFF
v_call: TRBV4-3; clone_size: -; j_call: TRBJ2-7; d_call: -; cdr3_nt: TGCGCCAGCAGCCAAGACGGGACTTCACGTCCGGGCTACGAGCAGTACTTC; cdr3_aa: CASSQDGTSRPGYEQYF
v_call: TRBV5-1; clone_size: many; j_call: TRBJ2-5; d_call: -; cdr3_nt: TGCGCCAGCAGCGTGCCGGGGAGCCAAGAGACCCAGTACTTC; cdr3_aa: CASSVPGSQETQYF
v_call: TRBV5-4; clone_size: -; j_call: TRBJ1-5; d_call: TRBD1; cdr3_nt: TGTGCCAGCAGCTTGGGGCCGGGACAGGGTGTTCAGCCCCAGCATTTT; cdr3_aa: CASSLGPGQGVQPQHF
v_call: TRBV4-2; clone_size: few; j_call: TRBJ1-5; d_call: -; cdr3_nt: TGTGCCAGCAGCCAAGAAGCATTCCCGGGGCCAAACGCGGCAGAAAATCAGCCCCAGCATTTT; cdr3_aa: CASSQEAFPGPNAAENQPQHF
v_call: TRBV30; clone_size: many; j_call: TRBJ1-4; d_call: -; cdr3_nt: TGTGCCTGGAGTGTACTGCAGGAAAAACTGTTTTTT; cdr3_aa: CAWSVLQEKLFF
v_call: TRBV14; clone_size: many; j_call: TRBJ2-1; d_call: TRBD2; cdr3_nt: TGTGCCAGCAGCCCACTAGCGACCGACGAAACCTACAATGAGCAGTTCTTC; cdr3_aa: CASSPLATDETYNEQFF
v_call: TRBV20-1; clone_size: many; j_call: TRBJ2-7; d_call: -; cdr3_nt: TGCAGTGCTTCTTCTTTAACAGGGTCCTACGAGCAGTACTTC; cdr3_aa: CSASSLTGSYEQYF
v_call: TRBV7-6; clone_size: many; j_call: TRBJ2-1; d_call: -; cdr3_nt: TGTGCCAGCAGCTTAGATGGGATCCCCTTGCAGCAGTTCTTC; cdr3_aa: CASSLDGIPLQQFF
v_call: TRBV7-3; clone_size: many; j_call: TRBJ2-1; d_call: TRBD2; cdr3_nt: TGTGCCAGCAGCGGACGGGGGGAGAGTCACAATGAGCAGTTCTTC; cdr3_aa: CASSGRGESHNEQFF
v_call: TRBV5-1; clone_size: many; j_call: TRBJ2-1; d_call: TRBD1; cdr3_nt: TGCGCCAGCAGCTTTACGACAGGGACCAATGAGCAGTTCTTC; cdr3_aa: CASSFTTGTNEQFF
v_call: TRBV5-1; clone_size: many; j_call: TRBJ2-1; d_call: -; cdr3_nt: TGCGCCAGCAGCTCCCAAGGGGGTGAGCAGTTCTTC; cdr3_aa: CASSSQGGEQFF
v_call: TRBV4-3; clone_size: many; j_call: TRBJ2-1; d_call: TRBD2; cdr3_nt: TGCGCCAGCAGCCAAGACGGGAGGGGCTCCCCCTACAATGAGCAGTTCTTC; cdr3_aa: CASSQDGRGSPYNEQFF
v_call: TRBV6-2/TRBV6-3; clone_size: many; j_call: TRBJ2-5; d_call: -; cdr3_nt: TGTGCCGCCCAGTCCCGGACTCCGGGGGAGACCCAGTACTTC; cdr3_aa: CAAQSRTPGETQYF
v_call: TRBV15; clone_size: few; j_call: TRBJ2-3; d_call: TRBD2; cdr3_nt: TGTGCCACCAGCAGGGGCTTGGGGACTAGCGCCACAGATACGCAGTATTTT; cdr3_aa: CATSRGLGTSATDTQYF
v_call: TRBV20-1; clone_size: few; j_call: TRBJ2-2; d_call: TRBD2; cdr3_nt: TGCAGTGCTAGGGGCGCTAGCGGGACGGCGAACACCGGGGAGCTGTTTTTT; cdr3_aa: CSARGASGTANTGELFF
v_call: TRBV29-1; clone_size: many; j_call: TRBJ2-1; d_call: -; cdr3_nt: TGCAGCGCTTCCGCGTGGCGCGAGGGGGAGCAGTTCTTC; cdr3_aa: CSASAWREGEQFF
v_call: TRBV7-2; clone_size: many; j_call: TRBJ1-1; d_call: -; cdr3_nt: TGTGCCAGCAGCCCCACCGGCAGGAACACTGAAGCTTTCTTT; cdr3_aa: CASSPTGRNTEAFF
v_call: TRBV12-3/TRBV12-4; clone_size: many; j_call: TRBJ2-3; d_call: -; cdr3_nt: TGTGCCAGCAGTTTAGGAGCCCCAGATACGCAGTATTTT; cdr3_aa: CASSLGAPDTQYF